These T cell receptor beta chains were read from a single sample in a study of T cell clusters in autoimmune cytopenias. TCRdb reprocessed the multiplex PCR reads and stores each CDR3 protein as one record, lacking DNA. This sample's clone table lists 9,000 to 13,000 distinct CDR3 sequences. Separately, the same data were catalogued under a study of T cell repertoires in aging, cancer and after chemotherapy.

What was sequenced was peripheral blood. The source is a human donor in good health. Each CDR3 is given with its conserved first and last residue. Each record gives: J gene, CDR3 length, clone size, V gene, CDR3 protein. A clone size is listed for some rows: how often the clone was seen (once, few, many), or a class if it is expanded.

>TRBJ2-2|14|medium-sized|TRBV19
CASSIQGATGELFF
>TRBJ1-2|11|medium-sized|TRBV29-1
CSVRDGRGYTF
>TRBJ2-4|17|.|TRBV13
CASSKRGGGRDKNIQYF
>TRBJ2-1|15|.|TRBV12-3/TRBV12-4
CASSSRLAGENEQFF
>TRBJ2-2|16|.|TRBV5-5
CASSTGQTWNTGELFF
>TRBJ1-4|14|.|TRBV27
CASSSYGENEKLFF
>TRBJ2-3|15|.|TRBV5-4
CASSRTSPGEDTQYF
>TRBJ2-7|12|.|TRBV30
CAWSLLEFKQYF
>TRBJ2-1|16|medium-sized|TRBV29-1
CSVDGLELAGLNEQFF
>TRBJ2-5|17|medium-sized|TRBV11-1
CASSPRTSGVGTETQYF
>TRBJ2-1|14|.|TRBV20-1
CSARTAADYNEQFF
>TRBJ2-1|15|.|TRBV7-9
CASSPSGGGRSEQFF
>TRBJ2-4|17|.|TRBV6-1
CASSGSTTGLAKNIQYF
>TRBJ2-7|14|medium-sized|TRBV7-9
CASSLTGLAVEQYF
>TRBJ1-1|13|.|TRBV18
CASSHRDADLAFF
>TRBJ1-1|16|.|TRBV6-1
CASSPGRGLMNTEAFF
>TRBJ2-7|15|.|TRBV27
CASSLLKVSPNEQYF
>TRBJ2-1|14|.|TRBV29-1
CSVKDRFVGNEQFF
>TRBJ1-1|15|.|TRBV19
CASISRPGGNTEAFF
>TRBJ2-1|14|.|TRBV6-5
CASSYFLAGNEQFF
>TRBJ1-1|13|.|TRBV27
CASSFRENTEAFF
>TRBJ2-5|14|medium-sized|TRBV29-1
CSGAWGRGVETQYF
>TRBJ2-7|14|.|TRBV19
CASSNSGTSNEQYF
>TRBJ2-3|14|.|TRBV27
CASGLSGATDTQYF
>TRBJ1-4|13|.|TRBV5-1
CASSESGFGGLFF
>TRBJ1-3|12|.|TRBV19
CASRGPGNTIYF
>TRBJ2-7|16|.|TRBV12-3/TRBV12-4
CASSPRLAGGIYEQYF
>TRBJ1-4|14|.|TRBV12-3/TRBV12-4
CASSPMGESEKLFF
>TRBJ1-4|13|.|TRBV11-2
CASSVDRDEKLFF
>TRBJ2-3|17|.|TRBV12-3/TRBV12-4
CASSRQGAIPGTDTQYF
>TRBJ1-2|12|.|TRBV29-1
CSVAGAASGYTF
>TRBJ2-2|14|medium-sized|TRBV5-5
CASSPGLAVGELFF
>TRBJ1-2|11|.|TRBV12-3/TRBV12-4
CASSSYVGYTF
>TRBJ2-7|14|.|TRBV5-1
CASSFQGGTYEQYF
>TRBJ2-1|17|.|TRBV11-1
CASSLAIMGSSYNEQFF
>TRBJ1-6|14|medium-sized|TRBV18
CASSPPEANSPLHF
>TRBJ2-5|13|medium-sized|TRBV13
CASSLRTAETQYF
>TRBJ2-3|17|.|TRBV15
CATSRGTSGGRTDTQYF
>TRBJ1-4|12|.|TRBV29-1
CSVRDLNEKLFF
>TRBJ1-2|15|.|TRBV19
CASRGQGARFIGYTF